This T cell receptor beta chain was sequenced during a study of CD8 T cells in ankylosing spondylitis. Findings and caveats of the study: Significant enrichment of disease-linked clones was reportedly seen in matched ankylosing spondylitis synovial fluid. Earlier work had already found some motif variants in reactive arthritis synovial fluid and blood. Ankylosing spondylitis blood appeared to be characterized by a TCR beta motif of several highly homologous variants.

The V and J ends lost 1 base and 4 bases, in that order; junction bases with no gene match: 2. The CDR3 runs to 14 residues. Germline V gene data show CDR1 as DFQATT and CDR2 as SNEGSKA (reference sequence). About this clonotype: Its antigen is not identified.

TCR beta libraries were made by quantitative 5'-RACE with molecular barcodes. TCRdb re-called the 5' RACE reads with MiXCR, one entry per CDR3 protein. The sample lists some 250,000 distinct CDR3 sequences; about 24% were seen once. The sequence came from a male donor with ankylosing spondylitis or in good health (not recorded which). The V gene is TRBV20-1, the J gene TRBJ2-7, with TRBD1 matching over 12 bases. The source material was blood, either unsorted or a sorted T cell fraction (not recorded which). DNA of the CDR3: TGCAGTGCTAGAGGGGACAGGGGGCATTACGAGCAGTACTTC. Its protein product is CSARGDRGHYEQYF.